The present TCR beta chain was sequenced within a study of tumor-infiltrating lymphocytes in primary liver carcinoma. Blood RNA originated from unsorted whole blood, with germline DNA additionally extracted. Every patient had chronic HBV infection and was treatment-naive. The researchers produced TCR beta cDNA from around 500 ng total RNA with a constant-region primer. Slightly modified ARM-PCR, run as three nested multiplex PCR rounds, produced the TCR beta libraries. MiXCR, applied by TCRdb to the multiplex PCR reads, yields one record per CDR3 protein. The data contain about 330,000 distinct CDR3 sequences, approximately 65% of them singletons. Sequenced input: peripheral blood. The receptor comes from a man between 35 and 55 years old with primary liver carcinoma and hepatitis B virus infection.

The DNA for the CDR3 is TGTGTCAACAGCTTGTTGGCTCACCAGCCTGAAGCTTTCTTT. This translates into CVNSLLAHQPEAFF. The gene calls are TRBV11-2 and TRBJ1-1, with unresolved D. The CDR3 extends over 14 amino acids. The V gene's germline CDR1 is SGHAT and CDR2 FQNNGV.